One T cell receptor beta chain is described in this entry. This record belongs to a study of blood T cell repertoires in COVID-19. Whole-study context: Nucleic acid was either cDNA or gDNA, and it came from T cells, B-cell-depleted T cells, or PBMCs.

The CDR3 spans 16 residues. CDR1 and CDR2 (germline): MNHNS, SASEGT. V trimming: 2 bases; J trimming: 5 bases; junction bases outside the gene matches: 11. Some clones are missing from TCRdb's copy, which holds only in-frame ones; the method was immunoSEQ multiplex PCR. The sample lists 220,000 or so clones, around four fifths occurring once. Sample: peripheral blood. V is TRBV6-1 and J is TRBJ1-1; 7 bases fit TRBD1. The receptor's source is a woman aged 60-75 years who had recovered from COVID-19. DNA of the CDR3: TGTGCCAGCAGTGAAACGACAGGGTATCTATGGACTGAAGCTTTCTTT. This gives the protein CASSETTGYLWTEAFF.